This T cell receptor (beta chain) is drawn from a study of blood T cell repertoires in COVID-19. Original analysis: Amplification of reference gene primers was used by the study to estimate nucleated cell counts. Clones were read by immunoSEQ multiplex PCR, and TCRdb kept only the in-frame ones, dropping some. The V and J calls and clone size were taken over from that table, and D and trimming were inferred from the DNA. The sample consists of about 100,000 clones, 92% of them appearing once. The TCR was taken from a man aged 50-59 years with active COVID-19. The sequenced material came from peripheral blood.

Here the CDR3 reads CASSQDLGALIETQYF. The CDR3 DNA sequence: TGCGCCAGCAGCCAAGATCTAGGGGCGTTGATAGAGACCCAGTACTTC. The chain combines TRBV4-1 with TRBJ2-5; D may be TRBD1 (5 bases). V lost 0 bases, J lost 4 bases, and 15 bases lay in between. This CDR3 comprises 16 residues. Per the germline V gene, CDR1 is MGHRA and CDR2 is YSYEKL.